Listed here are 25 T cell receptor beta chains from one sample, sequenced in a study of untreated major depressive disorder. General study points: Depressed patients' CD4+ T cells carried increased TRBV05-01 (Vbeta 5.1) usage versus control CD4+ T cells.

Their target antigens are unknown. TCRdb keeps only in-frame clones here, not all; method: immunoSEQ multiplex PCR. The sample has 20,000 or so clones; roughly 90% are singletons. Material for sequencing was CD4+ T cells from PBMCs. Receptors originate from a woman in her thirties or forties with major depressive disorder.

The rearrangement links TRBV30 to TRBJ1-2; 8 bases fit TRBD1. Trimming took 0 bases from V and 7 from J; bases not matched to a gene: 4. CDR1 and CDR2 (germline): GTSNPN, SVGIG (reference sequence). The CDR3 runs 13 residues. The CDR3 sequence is CAWSVGTGAGYTF. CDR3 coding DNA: TGTGCCTGGAGTGTAGGGACAGGCGCTGGCTACACCTTC.

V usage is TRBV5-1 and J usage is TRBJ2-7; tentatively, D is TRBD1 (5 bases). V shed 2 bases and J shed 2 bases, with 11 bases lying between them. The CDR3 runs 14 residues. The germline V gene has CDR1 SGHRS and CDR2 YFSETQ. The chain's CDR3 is CASSLTGEAYEQYF. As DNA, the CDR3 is TGCGCCAGCAGCTTAACAGGAGAGGCCTACGAGCAGTACTTC.

The CDR3 coding sequence is TGTGCCATCTCGGCGGGGCAGGGGGTGGACTATGGCTACACCTTC. It encodes CAISAGQGVDYGYTF. The rearrangement joins TRBV10-3 to TRBJ1-2; 7 bases are a match to TRBD1. The CDR3 is 15 residues long. V trimming: 8 bases; J trimming: 3 bases; junction bases outside the gene matches: 12. Germline-derived CDR1 and CDR2 are ENHRY and SYGVKD.

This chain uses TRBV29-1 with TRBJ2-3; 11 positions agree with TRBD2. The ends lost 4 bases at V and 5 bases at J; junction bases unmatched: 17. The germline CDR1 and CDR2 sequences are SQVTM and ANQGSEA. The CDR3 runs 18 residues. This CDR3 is CSVVKSTTSGSLRDTQYF. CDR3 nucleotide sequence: TGCAGCGTTGTAAAATCGACTACTAGCGGGAGTTTAAGAGATACGCAGTATTTT.

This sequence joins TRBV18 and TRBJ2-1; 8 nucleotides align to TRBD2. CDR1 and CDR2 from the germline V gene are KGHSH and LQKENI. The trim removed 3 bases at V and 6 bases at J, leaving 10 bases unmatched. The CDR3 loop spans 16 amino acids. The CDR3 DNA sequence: TGTGCCAGCTCACCTCGGGGGACTAGTTCCCTCAATGAGCAGTTCTTC. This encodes CASSPRGTSSLNEQFF.

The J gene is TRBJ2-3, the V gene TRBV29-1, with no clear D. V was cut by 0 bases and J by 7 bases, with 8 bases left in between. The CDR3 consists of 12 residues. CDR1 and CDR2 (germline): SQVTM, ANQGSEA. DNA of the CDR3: TGCAGCGTTGAAGAGGGCGTCTATACGCAGTATTTT. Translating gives CSVEEGVYTQYF.

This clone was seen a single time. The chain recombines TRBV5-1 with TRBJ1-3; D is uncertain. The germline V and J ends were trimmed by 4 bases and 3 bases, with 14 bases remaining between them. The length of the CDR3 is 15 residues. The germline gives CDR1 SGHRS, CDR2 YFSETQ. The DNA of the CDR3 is TGCGCCAGCAGCCCGGACCCCCTGGGTGGAAACACCATATATTTT. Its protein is CASSPDPLGGNTIYF.

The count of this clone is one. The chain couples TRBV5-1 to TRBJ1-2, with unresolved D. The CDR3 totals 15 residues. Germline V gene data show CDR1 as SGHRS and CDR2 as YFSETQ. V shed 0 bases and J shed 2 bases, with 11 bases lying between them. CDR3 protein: CASSLGVTENYGYTF. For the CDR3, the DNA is TGCGCCAGCAGCTTGGGGGTCACGGAGAACTATGGCTACACCTTC.

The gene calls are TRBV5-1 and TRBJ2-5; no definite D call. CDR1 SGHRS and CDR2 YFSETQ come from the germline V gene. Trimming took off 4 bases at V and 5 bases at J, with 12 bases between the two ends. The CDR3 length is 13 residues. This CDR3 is CASSTDLGETQYF. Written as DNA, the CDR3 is TGCGCCAGCAGCACGGACCTGGGGGAGACCCAGTACTTC.

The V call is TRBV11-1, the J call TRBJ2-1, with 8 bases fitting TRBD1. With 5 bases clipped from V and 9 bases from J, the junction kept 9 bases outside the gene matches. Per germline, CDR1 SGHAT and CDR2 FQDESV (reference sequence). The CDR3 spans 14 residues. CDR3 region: CASSPRQGLSEQFF. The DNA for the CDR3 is TGTGCCAGCAGCCCTAGACAGGGGCTGAGTGAGCAGTTCTTC.

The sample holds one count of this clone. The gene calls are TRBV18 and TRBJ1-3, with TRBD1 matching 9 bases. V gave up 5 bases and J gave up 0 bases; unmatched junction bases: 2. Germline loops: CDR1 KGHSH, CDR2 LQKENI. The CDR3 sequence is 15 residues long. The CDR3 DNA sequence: TGTGCCAGCTCAGAGGGACAGGGCTCTGGAAACACCATATATTTT. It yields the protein CASSEGQGSGNTIYF.

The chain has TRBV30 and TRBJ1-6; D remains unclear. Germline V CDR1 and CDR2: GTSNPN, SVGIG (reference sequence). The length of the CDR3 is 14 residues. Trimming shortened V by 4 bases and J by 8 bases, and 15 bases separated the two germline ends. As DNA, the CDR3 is TGTGCCTGGAATGGAGGGTTTTCATATTCACCCCTCCACTTT. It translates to CAWNGGFSYSPLHF.

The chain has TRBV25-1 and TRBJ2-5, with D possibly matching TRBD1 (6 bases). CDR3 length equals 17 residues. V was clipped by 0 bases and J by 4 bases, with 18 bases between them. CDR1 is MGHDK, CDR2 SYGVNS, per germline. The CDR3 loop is CASSEYPGTGSRETQYF. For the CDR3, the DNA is TGTGCCAGCAGTGAATATCCGGGCACAGGGTCCCGAGAGACCCAGTACTTC.

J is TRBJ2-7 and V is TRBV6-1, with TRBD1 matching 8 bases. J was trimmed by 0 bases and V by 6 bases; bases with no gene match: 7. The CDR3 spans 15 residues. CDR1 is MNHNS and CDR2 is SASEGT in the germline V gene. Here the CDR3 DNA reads TGTGCCAGCAGCGCCAGGGGGCAGGGCTCCTACGAGCAGTACTTC. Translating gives CASSARGQGSYEQYF.

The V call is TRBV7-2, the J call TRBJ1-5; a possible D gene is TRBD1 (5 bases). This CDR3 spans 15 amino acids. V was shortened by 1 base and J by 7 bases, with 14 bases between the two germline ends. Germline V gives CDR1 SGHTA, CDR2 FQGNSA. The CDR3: CASSLGWLRDQPQHF. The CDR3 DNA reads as TGTGCCAGCAGCTTAGGTTGGCTCAGGGACCAGCCCCAGCATTTT.

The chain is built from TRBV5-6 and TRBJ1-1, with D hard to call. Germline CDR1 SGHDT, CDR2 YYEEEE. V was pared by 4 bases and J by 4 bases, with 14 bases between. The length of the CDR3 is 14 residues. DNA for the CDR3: TGTGCCAGCAGCCTGGACCTGGAGTTCACTGAAGCTTTCTTT. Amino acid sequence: CASSLDLEFTEAFF.

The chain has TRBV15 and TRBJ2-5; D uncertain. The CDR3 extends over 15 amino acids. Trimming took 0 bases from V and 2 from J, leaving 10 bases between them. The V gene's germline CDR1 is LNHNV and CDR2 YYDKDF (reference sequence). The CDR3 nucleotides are TGTGCCACCAGCAGAGATCGGTTAGCACAAGAGACCCAGTACTTC. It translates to CATSRDRLAQETQYF. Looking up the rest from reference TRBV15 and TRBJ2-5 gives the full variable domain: DAMVIQNPRYQVTQFGKPVTLSCSQTLNHNVMYWYQQKSSQAPKLLFHYYDKDFNNEADTPDNFQSRRPNTSFCFLDIRSPGLGDTAMYLCATSRDRLAQETQYFGPGTRLLVL.

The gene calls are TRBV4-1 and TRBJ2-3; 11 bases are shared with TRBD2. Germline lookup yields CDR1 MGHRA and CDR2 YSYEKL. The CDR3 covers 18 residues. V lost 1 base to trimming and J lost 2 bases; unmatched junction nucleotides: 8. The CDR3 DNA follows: TGCGCCAGCAGCCAAGTGCCCGTAGCGGGGGGGTCCACAGATACGCAGTATTTT. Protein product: CASSQVPVAGGSTDTQYF.

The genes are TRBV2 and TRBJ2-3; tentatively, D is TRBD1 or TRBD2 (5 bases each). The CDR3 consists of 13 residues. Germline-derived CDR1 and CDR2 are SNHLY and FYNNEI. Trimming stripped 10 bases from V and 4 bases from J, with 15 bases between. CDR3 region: CATPPGPSDTQYF. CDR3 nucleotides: TGTGCCACCCCGCCGGGACCCTCAGATACGCAGTATTTT.

The CDR3 here is CASNRGDTEAFF. CDR3 coding DNA: TGCGCCAGCAATAGGGGGGATACTGAAGCTTTCTTT. The chain couples TRBV10-2 to TRBJ1-1, with D maybe TRBD1 (6 bases). Trimming removed 7 bases from V and 5 bases from J, with 11 bases in between. Germline V gene sequence: CDR1 WSHSY, CDR2 SAAADI. The CDR3 runs to 12 residues.

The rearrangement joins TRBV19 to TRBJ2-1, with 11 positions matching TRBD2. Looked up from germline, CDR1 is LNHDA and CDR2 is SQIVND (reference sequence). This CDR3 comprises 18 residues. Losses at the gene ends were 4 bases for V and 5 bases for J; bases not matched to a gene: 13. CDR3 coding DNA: TGTGCCAGTAGTACTCCCCGTGCTAGCGGGGGGACTAACAATGAGCAGTTCTTC. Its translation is CASSTPRASGGTNNEQFF.

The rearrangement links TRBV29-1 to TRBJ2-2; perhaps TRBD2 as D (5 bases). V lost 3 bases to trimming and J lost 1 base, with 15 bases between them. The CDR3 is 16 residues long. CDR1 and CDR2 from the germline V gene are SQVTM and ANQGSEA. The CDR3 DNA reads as TGCAGCGTTGATTTGTATGGTCGGGAGAACACCGGGGAGCTGTTTTTT. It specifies CSVDLYGRENTGELFF.

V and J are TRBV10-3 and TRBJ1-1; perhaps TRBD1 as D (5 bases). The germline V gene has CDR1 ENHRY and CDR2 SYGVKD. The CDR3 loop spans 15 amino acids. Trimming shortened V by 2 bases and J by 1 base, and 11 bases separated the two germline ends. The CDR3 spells CAISEGGSRNTEAFF. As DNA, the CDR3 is TGTGCCATCAGTGAGGGGGGATCGAGGAACACTGAAGCTTTCTTT.

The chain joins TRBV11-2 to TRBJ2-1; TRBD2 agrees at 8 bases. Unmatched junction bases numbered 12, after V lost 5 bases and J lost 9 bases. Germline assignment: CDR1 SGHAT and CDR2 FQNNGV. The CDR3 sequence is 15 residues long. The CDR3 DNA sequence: TGTGCCAGCAGCCCCTCCACGGCGGGGGGTACTGAGCAGTTCTTC. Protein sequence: CASSPSTAGGTEQFF.

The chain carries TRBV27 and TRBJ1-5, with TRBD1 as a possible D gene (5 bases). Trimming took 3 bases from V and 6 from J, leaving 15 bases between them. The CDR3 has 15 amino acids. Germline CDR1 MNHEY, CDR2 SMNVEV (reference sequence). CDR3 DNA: TGTGCCAGCAGTTTCAACGGGGGACTGAGTCAGCCCCAGCATTTT. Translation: CASSFNGGLSQPQHF.